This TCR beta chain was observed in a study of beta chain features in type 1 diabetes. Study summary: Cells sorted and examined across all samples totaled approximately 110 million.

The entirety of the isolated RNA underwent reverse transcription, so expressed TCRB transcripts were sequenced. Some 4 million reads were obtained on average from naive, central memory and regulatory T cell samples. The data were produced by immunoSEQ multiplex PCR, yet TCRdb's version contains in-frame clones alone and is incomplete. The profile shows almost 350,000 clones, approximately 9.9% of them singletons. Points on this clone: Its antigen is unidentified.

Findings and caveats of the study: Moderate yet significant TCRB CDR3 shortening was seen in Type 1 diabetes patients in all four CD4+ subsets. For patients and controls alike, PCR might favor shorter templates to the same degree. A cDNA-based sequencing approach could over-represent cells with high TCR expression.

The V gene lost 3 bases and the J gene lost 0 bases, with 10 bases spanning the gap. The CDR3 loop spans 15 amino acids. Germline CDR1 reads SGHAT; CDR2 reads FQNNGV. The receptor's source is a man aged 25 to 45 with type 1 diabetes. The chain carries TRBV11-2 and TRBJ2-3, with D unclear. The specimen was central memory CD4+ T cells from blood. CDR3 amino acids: CASSFRITSTDTQYF. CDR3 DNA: TGTGCCAGCAGCTTTAGGATAACTAGCACAGATACGCAGTATTTT.